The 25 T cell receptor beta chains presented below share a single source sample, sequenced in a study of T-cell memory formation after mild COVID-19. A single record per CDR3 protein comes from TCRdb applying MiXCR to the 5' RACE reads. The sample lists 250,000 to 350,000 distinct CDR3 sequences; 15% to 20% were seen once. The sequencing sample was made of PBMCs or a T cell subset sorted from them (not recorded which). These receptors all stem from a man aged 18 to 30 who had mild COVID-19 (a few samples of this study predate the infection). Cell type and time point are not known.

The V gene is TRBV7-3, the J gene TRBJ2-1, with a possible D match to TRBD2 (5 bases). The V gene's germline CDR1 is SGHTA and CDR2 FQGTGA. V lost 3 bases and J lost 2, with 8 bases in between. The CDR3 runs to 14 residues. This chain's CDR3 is CASSFAGPYNEQFF. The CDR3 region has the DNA TGTGCCAGCAGCTTCGCGGGCCCCTACAATGAGCAGTTCTTC.

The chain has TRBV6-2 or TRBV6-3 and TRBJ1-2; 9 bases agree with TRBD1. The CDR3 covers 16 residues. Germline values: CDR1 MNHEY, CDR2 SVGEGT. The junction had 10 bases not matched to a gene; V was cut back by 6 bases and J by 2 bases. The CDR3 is CASSSSGTGMNYGYTF. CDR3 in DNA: TGTGCCAGCAGCTCATCCGGGACAGGGATGAACTATGGCTACACCTTC.

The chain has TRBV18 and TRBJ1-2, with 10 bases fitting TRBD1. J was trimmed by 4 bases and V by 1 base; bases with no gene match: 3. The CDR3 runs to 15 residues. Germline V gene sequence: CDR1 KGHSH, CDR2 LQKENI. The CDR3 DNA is TGTGCCAGCTCACCACTAAGGGACAGGGGCTATGGCTACACCTTC. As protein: CASSPLRDRGYGYTF.

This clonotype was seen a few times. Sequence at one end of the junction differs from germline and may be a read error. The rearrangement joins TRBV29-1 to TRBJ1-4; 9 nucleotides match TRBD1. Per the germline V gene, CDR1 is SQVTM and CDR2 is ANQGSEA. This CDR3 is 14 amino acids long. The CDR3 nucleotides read TGCAGCGTCGAAGGGACAGGGACTAATGAAAAACTGTTTTTT. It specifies CSVEGTGTNEKLFF.

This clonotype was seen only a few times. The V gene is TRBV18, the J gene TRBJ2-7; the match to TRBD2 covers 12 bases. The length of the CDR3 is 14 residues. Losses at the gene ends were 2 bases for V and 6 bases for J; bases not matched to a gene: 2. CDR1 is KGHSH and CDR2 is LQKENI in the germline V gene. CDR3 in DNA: TGTGCCAGCTCACCAGGGACTAGCGGGTTCGAGCAGTACTTC. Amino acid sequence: CASSPGTSGFEQYF.

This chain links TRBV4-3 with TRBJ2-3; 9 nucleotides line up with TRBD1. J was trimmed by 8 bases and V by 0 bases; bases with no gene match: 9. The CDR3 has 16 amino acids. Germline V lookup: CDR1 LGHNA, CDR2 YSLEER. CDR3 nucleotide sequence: TGCGCCAGCAGCCAAGAGAAACAGGGGGCCATGTCTACGCAGTATTTT. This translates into CASSQEKQGAMSTQYF.

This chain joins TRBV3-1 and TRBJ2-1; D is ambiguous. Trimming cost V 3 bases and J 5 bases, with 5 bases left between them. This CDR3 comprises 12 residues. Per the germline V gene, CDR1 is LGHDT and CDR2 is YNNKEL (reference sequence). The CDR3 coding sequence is TGTGCCAGCAGCCATACCAACAATGAGCAGTTCTTC. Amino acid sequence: CASSHTNNEQFF.

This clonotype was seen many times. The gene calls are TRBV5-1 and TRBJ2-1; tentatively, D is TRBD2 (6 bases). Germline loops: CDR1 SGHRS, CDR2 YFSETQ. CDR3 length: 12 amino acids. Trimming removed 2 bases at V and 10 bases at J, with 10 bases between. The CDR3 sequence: CASSFRGWEQFF. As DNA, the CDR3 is TGCGCCAGCAGCTTTCGGGGGTGGGAGCAGTTCTTC.

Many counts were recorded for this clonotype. The CDR3: CASSLVGGYSNQPQHF. The CDR3 coding sequence is TGTGCCAGCAGCTTAGTCGGTGGATATAGCAATCAGCCCCAGCATTTT. This rearrangement joins TRBV7-2 to TRBJ1-5; unclear D gene. The CDR3 runs 16 residues. Between the trimmed V and J ends, which lost 1 base and 0 bases, there was a span of 10 bases. Germline values: CDR1 SGHTA, CDR2 FQGNSA.

The CDR3 DNA follows: TGTGCTAGTGGTTTGGTCCTAGGGACAGCGAATGAGCAGTTCTTC. Its protein product is CASGLVLGTANEQFF. The chain joins TRBV12-5 to TRBJ2-1, with 7 bases aligning to TRBD1. Germline V gene sequence: CDR1 LGHNT, CDR2 FRNRAP. With 0 bases clipped from V and 7 bases from J, the junction kept 6 bases outside the gene matches. This CDR3 contains 15 residues.

The CDR3 DNA follows: TGCAGTGCTGGAGTGACAGGGGGCACCGGGGAGCTGTTTTTT. Protein sequence: CSAGVTGGTGELFF. The V gene is TRBV20-1, the J gene TRBJ2-2; TRBD1 matches 9 bases. The J segment lost 4 bases and the V segment lost 5 bases, leaving 5 bases of the junction unmatched. The V gene's germline CDR1 is DFQATT and CDR2 SNEGSKA (reference sequence). CDR3 length: 14 amino acids.

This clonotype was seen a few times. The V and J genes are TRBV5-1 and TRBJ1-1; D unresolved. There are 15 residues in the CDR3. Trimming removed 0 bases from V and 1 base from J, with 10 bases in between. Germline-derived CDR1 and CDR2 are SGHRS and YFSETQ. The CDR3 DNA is TGCGCCAGCAGCTTGGGTAGGCTCCCGAACACTGAAGCTTTCTTT. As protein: CASSLGRLPNTEAFF.

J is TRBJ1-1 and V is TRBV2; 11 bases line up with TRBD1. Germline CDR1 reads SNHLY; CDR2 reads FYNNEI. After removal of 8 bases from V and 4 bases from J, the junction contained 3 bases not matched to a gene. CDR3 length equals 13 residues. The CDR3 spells CASAGTGGTEAFF. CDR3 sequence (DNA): TGTGCCAGCGCCGGGACAGGGGGCACTGAAGCTTTCTTT.

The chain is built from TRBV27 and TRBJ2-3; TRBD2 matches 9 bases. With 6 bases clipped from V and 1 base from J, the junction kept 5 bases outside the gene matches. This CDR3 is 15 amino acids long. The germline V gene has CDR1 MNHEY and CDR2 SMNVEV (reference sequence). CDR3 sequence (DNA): TGTGCCAGCAGAAAAGCGGGGGGAGGCACAGATACGCAGTATTTT. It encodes CASRKAGGGTDTQYF.

The CDR3 DNA reads TGTGCCACCAGCAGAGATCTGAATATTGGAAACACCATATATTTT. It encodes CATSRDLNIGNTIYF. This chain uses TRBV15 with TRBJ1-3; D ambiguous. Per the germline V gene, CDR1 is LNHNV and CDR2 is YYDKDF (reference sequence). Trimming stripped 0 bases from V and 3 bases from J, with 9 bases between. The CDR3 sequence is 15 residues long.

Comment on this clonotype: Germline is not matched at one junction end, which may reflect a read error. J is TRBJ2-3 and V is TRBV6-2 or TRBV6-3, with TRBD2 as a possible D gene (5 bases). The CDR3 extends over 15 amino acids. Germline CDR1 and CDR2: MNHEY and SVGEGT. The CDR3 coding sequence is TGTGCCAGAAGTTACGTAGGGAAACGGGGAGATACGCAGTATTTT. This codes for CARSYVGKRGDTQYF.

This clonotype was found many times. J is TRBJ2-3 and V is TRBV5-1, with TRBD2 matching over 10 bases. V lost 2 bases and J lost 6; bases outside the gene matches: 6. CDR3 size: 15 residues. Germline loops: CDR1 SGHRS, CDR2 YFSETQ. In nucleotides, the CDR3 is TGCGCCAGCAGCTTAGCGGGGGGGCCTTCGGATACGCAGTATTTT. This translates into CASSLAGGPSDTQYF.

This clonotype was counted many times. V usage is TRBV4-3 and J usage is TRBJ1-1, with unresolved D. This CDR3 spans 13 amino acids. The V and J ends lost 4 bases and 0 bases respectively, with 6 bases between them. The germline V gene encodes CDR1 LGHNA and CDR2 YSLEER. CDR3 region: CASSRTMNTEAFF. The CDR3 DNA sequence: TGCGCCAGCAGCCGAACGATGAACACTGAAGCTTTCTTT.

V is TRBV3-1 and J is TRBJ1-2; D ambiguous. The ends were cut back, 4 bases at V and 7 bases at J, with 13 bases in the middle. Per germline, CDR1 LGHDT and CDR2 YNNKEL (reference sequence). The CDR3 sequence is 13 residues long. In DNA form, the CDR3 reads TGTGCCAGCAGCCGAGGGTTCGAGCGTGGCTACACCTTC. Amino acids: CASSRGFERGYTF.

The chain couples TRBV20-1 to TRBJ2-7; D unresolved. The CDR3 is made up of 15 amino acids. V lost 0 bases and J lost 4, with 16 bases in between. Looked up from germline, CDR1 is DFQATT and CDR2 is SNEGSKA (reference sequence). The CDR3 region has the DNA TGCAGTGCTAGAGATTTAGACTGGGGAAGTTACGAGCAGTACTTC. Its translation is CSARDLDWGSYEQYF.

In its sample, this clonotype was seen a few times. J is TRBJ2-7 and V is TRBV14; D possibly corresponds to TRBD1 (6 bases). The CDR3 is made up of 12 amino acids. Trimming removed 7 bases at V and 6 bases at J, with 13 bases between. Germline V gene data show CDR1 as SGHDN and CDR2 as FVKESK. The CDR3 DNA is TGTGCCAGCATACCTCAGGGGCGCGAGCAGTACGTC. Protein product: CASIPQGREQYV.

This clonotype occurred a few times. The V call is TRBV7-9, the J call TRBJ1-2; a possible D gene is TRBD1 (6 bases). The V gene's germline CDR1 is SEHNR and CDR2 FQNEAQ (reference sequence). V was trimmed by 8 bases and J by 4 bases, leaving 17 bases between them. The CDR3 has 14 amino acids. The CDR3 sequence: CASRLSQGTYGYTF. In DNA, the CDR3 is TGTGCCAGCCGCCTAAGTCAGGGGACCTATGGCTACACCTTC.

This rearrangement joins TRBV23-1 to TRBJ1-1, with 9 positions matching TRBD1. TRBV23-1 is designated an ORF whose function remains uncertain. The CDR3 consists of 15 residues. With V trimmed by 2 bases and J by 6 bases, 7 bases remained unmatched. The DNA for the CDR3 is TGCGCCAGCAGTCAACTAGGACAGGGGTTGCCTGAAGCTTTCTTT. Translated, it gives CASSQLGQGLPEAFF.

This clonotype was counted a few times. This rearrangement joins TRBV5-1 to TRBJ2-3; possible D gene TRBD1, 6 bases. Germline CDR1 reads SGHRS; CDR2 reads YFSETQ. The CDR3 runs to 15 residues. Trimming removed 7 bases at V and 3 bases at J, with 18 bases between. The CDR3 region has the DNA TGCGCCAGCCGTCACCAGGGGATGTGGACAGATACGCAGTATTTT. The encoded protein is CASRHQGMWTDTQYF.

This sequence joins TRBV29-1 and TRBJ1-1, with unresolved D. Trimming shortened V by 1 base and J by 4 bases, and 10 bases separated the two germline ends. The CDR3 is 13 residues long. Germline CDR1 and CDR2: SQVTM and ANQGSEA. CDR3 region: CSVEGVRSTEAFF. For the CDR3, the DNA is TGCAGCGTTGAAGGGGTAAGGAGCACTGAAGCTTTCTTT.